This is a list of T cell receptor beta chains from one sample in a study of glioma-infiltrating T cells after dendritic cell vaccination. Sequenced by immunoSEQ multiplex PCR; TCRdb stores in-frame clones only, minus some. The data contain about 82,000 clones, around 86% of them singletons. The input for sequencing was blood, taken after dendritic cell vaccination. These receptors all stem from a human donor with glioblastoma. Each CDR3 is given without its conserved first and last residue. The order of the fields is V gene, J gene, CDR3 protein.

>TRBV5-6|TRBJ2-1
ASSLTKTSEDEQF
>TRBV2|TRBJ2-1
ASKASGYNEQF
>TRBV5-1|TRBJ2-7
ASSSGFSKQY
>TRBV7-2|TRBJ1-6
ASSSRTGMDSPLH
>TRBV7-3|TRBJ1-1
ASSLTGGNGEAF
>TRBV5-1|TRBJ1-1
ASSLAGQGTEAF
>TRBV7-7|TRBJ2-2
ASSPRTGPGELF
>TRBV4-2|TRBJ2-4
ASSPQGVAKNIQY
>TRBV10-3|TRBJ1-3
AISDPRGAGNTIY
>TRBV11-3|TRBJ2-3
ASSQGLASDTQY
>TRBV18|TRBJ2-1
ASSPSGGAVNEQF
>TRBV7-2|TRBJ2-2
ASSLHRNTGELF
>TRBV11-2|TRBJ2-1
ASSSGQGMAQF
>TRBV7-9|TRBJ2-7
ASSAKSGGNYEQY
>TRBV7-9|TRBJ2-1
ASSSMRDASRNEQF
>TRBV6-5|TRBJ1-2
ASSRNRLRLGYT
>TRBV6-5|TRBJ1-2
ASSYGHGYT
>TRBV2|TRBJ1-2
ASSPGGYGYT